This T cell receptor (beta chain) was sequenced for a study of post-analysis software for immune sequencing data. On the study more broadly: Relapsing-remitting, secondary progressive and progressive-relapsing forms of multiple sclerosis all featured among disease courses.

This clonotype was found many times. What it binds is unknown. Broader study findings: The F measure placed samples prepared in the same batch into strongly shared clusters.

Unique molecular identifiers tagged the TCR beta cDNA libraries. It was from roughly 1 to 10 million T cells that about 500,000 cDNA molecules came. TCRdb used MiXCR to reprocess the PCR reads, holding one entry per CDR3 protein. The table includes around 500,000 distinct CDR3 sequences, roughly 34% detected once. Sequencing was done on a sample of blood. The source is a girl younger than 18 with multiple sclerosis.

The CDR3 DNA is TGTGCCAGCAGAAGACTAGCGGGGGGCTCGAGCTCCTACGAGCAGTACTTC. It specifies CASRRLAGGSSSYEQYF. The V and J genes are TRBV6-1 and TRBJ2-7, with 13 bases matching TRBD2. Looked up from germline, CDR1 is MNHNS and CDR2 is SASEGT. The CDR3 has 17 residues. Trimming at V came to 6 bases and at J to 0 bases, leaving 8 bases not matched to a gene.